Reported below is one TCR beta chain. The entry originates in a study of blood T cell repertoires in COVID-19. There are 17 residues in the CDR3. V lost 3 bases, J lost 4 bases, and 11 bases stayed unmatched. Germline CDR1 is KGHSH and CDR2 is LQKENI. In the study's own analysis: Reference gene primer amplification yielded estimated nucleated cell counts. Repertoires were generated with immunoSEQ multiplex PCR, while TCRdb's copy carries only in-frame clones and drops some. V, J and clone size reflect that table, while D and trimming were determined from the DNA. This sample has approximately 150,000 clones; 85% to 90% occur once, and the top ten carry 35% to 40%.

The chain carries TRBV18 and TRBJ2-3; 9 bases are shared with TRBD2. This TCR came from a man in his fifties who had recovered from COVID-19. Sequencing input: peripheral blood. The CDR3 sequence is CASSPQEGLASADTQYF. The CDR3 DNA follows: TGTGCCAGCTCACCGCAAGAGGGACTAGCTTCGGCAGATACGCAGTATTTT.